This is a list of T cell receptor beta chains from one sample in a study of cytomegalovirus exposure and HLA in healthy donors. Only in-frame clones appear in the TCRdb table, and some are missing; sequencing was by immunoSEQ multiplex PCR. The sample contains 120,000 or so clones, 88% of which appear only once. The sample was PBMCs. These receptors all stem from a man aged 25-45 years in good health and CMV-seronegative. The CDR3 runs from the conserved cysteine through the conserved F or W. D genes are given only for firm matches. Clone size appears in some rows only: once, few, many, or a class for an expanded clone.

V,J,size,D,DNA,CDR3
TRBV11-2,TRBJ1-5,-,-,TGTGCCAGCAGCCCCTCCGGGAGCCGGGATCAGCCCCAGCATTTT,CASSPSGSRDQPQHF
TRBV27,TRBJ1-6,-,-,TGTGCCAGCTCCGGGGGCTATAATTCACCCCTCCACTTT,CASSGGYNSPLHF
TRBV19,TRBJ1-4,few,-,TGTGCCAGTAGTCTATCGATACGTGGAGGGGAAAAACTGTTTTTT,CASSLSIRGGEKLFF
TRBV12-1,TRBJ2-3,-,-,TGTGCCAGCAGCCTCCGGGACAGGGGGTGTCTAGCGGGTGTCGCTATCACAGATACGCAGTATTTT,CASSLRDRGCLAGVAITDTQYF
TRBV29-1,TRBJ2-7,-,-,TGCAGCGCCGCCCCGGACAGTTCCTACGAGCAGTACTTC,CSAAPDSSYEQYF
TRBV27,TRBJ1-5,-,-,TGTGCCAGCAGTGCCCGTGGGGGGGGGCGAAGTCTCAATCAGCCCCAGCATTTT,CASSARGGGRSLNQPQHF
TRBV11-1,TRBJ2-5,-,TRBD2,TGTGCCAGCAGCTTGCTAGCGGGAGGCCAAGAGACCCAGTACTTC,CASSLLAGGQETQYF
TRBV7-2,TRBJ2-3,-,-,TGTGCCAGCAGCTTAGACGCCGGGAGTACAGATACGCAGTATTTT,CASSLDAGSTDTQYF
TRBV29-1,TRBJ2-1,-,TRBD1,TGCAGCGCCTGGACAGGTAGCTCCTACAATGAGCAGTTCTTC,CSAWTGSSYNEQFF
TRBV6-6,TRBJ2-3,once,TRBD2,TGTGCCAGCAGTTACTCAGTAGCGGGAGTGCCAGATACGCAGTATTTT,CASSYSVAGVPDTQYF
TRBV4-1,TRBJ2-7,-,TRBD2,TGCGCCAGCAGCCAAAGCCTAGCGGTCTCCTACGAGCAGTACTTC,CASSQSLAVSYEQYF
TRBV14,TRBJ2-2,-,-,TGTGCCAGCAGCCAAGTCAGGGGCACCGGGGAGCTGTTTTTT,CASSQVRGTGELFF
TRBV7-2,TRBJ2-1,-,TRBD2,TGTGCCAGCAGCTTAGGGGCGGGAGCCAATGAGCAGTTCTTC,CASSLGAGANEQFF
TRBV12-5,TRBJ1-3,many,-,TGTGCTAGTGGTTCAGCGGGAAACACCATATATTTT,CASGSAGNTIYF
TRBV2,TRBJ1-4,-,TRBD1,TGTGCCAGCGGGGCGGACAGGGGAGAAAAACTGTTTTTT,CASGADRGEKLFF
TRBV19,TRBJ2-2,-,TRBD1,TGTGCCAGTAGAGGACAGGGCGGCACCGGGGAGCTGTTTTTT,CASRGQGGTGELFF
TRBV5-6,TRBJ1-4,-,TRBD1,TGTGCCAGCAGCTGGAGGACAGGCCTAACTAATGAAAAACTGTTTTTT,CASSWRTGLTNEKLFF
TRBV7-9,TRBJ1-1,-,-,TGTGCCAGCAACTCAGGTCCCGAGGGCACTGAAGCTTTCTTT,CASNSGPEGTEAFF
TRBV9,TRBJ2-3,-,-,TGTGCCAGCAGCGCCGGAGGCCTTCGGAGCACAGATACGCAGTATTTT,CASSAGGLRSTDTQYF
TRBV14,TRBJ1-3,-,TRBD1,TGTGCCAGCAGCCCAGACAGGGCAGTATCTGGAAACACCATATATTTT,CASSPDRAVSGNTIYF
TRBV7-2,TRBJ2-7,-,TRBD1,TGTGCCAGCAGCTTAGGGGACAGGGCCCACGAGCAGTACTTC,CASSLGDRAHEQYF
TRBV7-8,TRBJ1-2,once,-,TGTGCCAGCAGCCTTCCGGGAAGCATGGGGAACTATGGCTACACCTTC,CASSLPGSMGNYGYTF
TRBV14,TRBJ2-7,-,TRBD1,TGTGCCAGCAGCCAAGGGGTTTGGGACAGCTACGAGCAGTACTTC,CASSQGVWDSYEQYF
TRBV9,TRBJ2-3,-,TRBD2,TGTGCCAGCAGCTCGCTAGCGGGAGTGGGCACAGATACGCAGTATTTT,CASSSLAGVGTDTQYF
TRBV27,TRBJ1-3,-,TRBD1,TGTGCCAGCAGCAGGACAGGCGCTTCTGGAAACACCATATATTTT,CASSRTGASGNTIYF
TRBV7-2,TRBJ2-5,-,-,TGTGCCAGCAGCTTAGGGCCCCCCCCGGGGGAGACCCAGTACTTC,CASSLGPPPGETQYF
TRBV6-5,TRBJ2-6,-,TRBD1,TGTGCCAGCAGCCCCGGGACAGGGTACCCCGTCCTGACTTTC,CASSPGTGYPVLTF
TRBV5-1,TRBJ2-7,-,TRBD1,TGCGCCAGCAGCTTGGGGTCGTGGGACAGCTACGAGCAGTACTTC,CASSLGSWDSYEQYF
TRBV7-9,TRBJ1-6,once,TRBD1,TGTGCCAGCAGCCTCGGACAGGTTAATTCACCCCTCCACTTT,CASSLGQVNSPLHF
TRBV9,TRBJ2-1,-,TRBD2,TGTGCCAGCAGTGGGACTAGCGGGAGGGTAAATGAGCAGTTCTTC,CASSGTSGRVNEQFF
TRBV4-1,TRBJ2-7,-,-,TGCGCCAGCAGCTTCAGCCGGGGATCCGGCTACGAGCAGTACTTC,CASSFSRGSGYEQYF
TRBV29-1,TRBJ2-1,-,TRBD2,TGCAGCCTGACTAGCGGGAGGGCCGGGTTCTACAATGAGCAGTTCTTC,CSLTSGRAGFYNEQFF
TRBV6-1,TRBJ2-7,-,-,TGTGCCAGCAGTGAATCTGCGGGTACTCCGACCGAGCAGTACTTC,CASSESAGTPTEQYF
TRBV2,TRBJ1-3,-,TRBD1,TGTGCCAGCAGTAGACAGGGGGCGCGGAACACCATATATTTT,CASSRQGARNTIYF
TRBV5-1,TRBJ2-5,-,-,TGCGCCAGCAGCTTGGTACGCCAGAACCAAGAGACCCAGTACTTC,CASSLVRQNQETQYF
TRBV6-4,TRBJ2-7,medium-sized,TRBD2,TGTGCCAGCAGTGTAACTAGCGGGAGTGTTGACGAGCAGTACTTC,CASSVTSGSVDEQYF
TRBV9,TRBJ2-3,-,-,TGTGCCAGCAGCAACGGGATTAAAATCGATACGCAGTATTTT,CASSNGIKIDTQYF
TRBV30,TRBJ1-6,once,-,TGTGCCTGGAGTGTGGAGGGTTCACCCCTCCACTTT,CAWSVEGSPLHF
TRBV9,TRBJ2-2,-,-,TGTGCCAGCAGAGCACAGACAGGGACTACCGGGGAGCTGTTTTTT,CASRAQTGTTGELFF
TRBV6-5,TRBJ2-1,once,TRBD1,TGTGCCAGCAGTCCCGCCGGGACAGCCAATGAGCAGTTCTTC,CASSPAGTANEQFF
TRBV9,TRBJ2-3,-,TRBD2,TGTGCCAGCAGCGCCGCGACTAGCCATACGCAGTATTTT,CASSAATSHTQYF
TRBV6-5,TRBJ2-7,-,-,TGTGCCAGCAGTTACAGGGGAGGCGACGAGCAGTACTTC,CASSYRGGDEQYF
TRBV14,TRBJ1-5,once,-,TGTGCCAGCAGCCAAGCCTTCAGCAATCAGCCCCAGCATTTT,CASSQAFSNQPQHF
TRBV29-1,TRBJ2-2,-,TRBD2,TGCAGCGTGGTTACTAGCGGGTGGAGGGAAACCGGGGAGCTGTTTTTT,CSVVTSGWRETGELFF
TRBV15,TRBJ1-2,-,TRBD1,TGTGCCACCAGCAGATCATCCGGATACAGGGGAAACGGCTACACCTTC,CATSRSSGYRGNGYTF
TRBV27,TRBJ1-4,-,-,TGTGCCAGCAGAGGCTCGGGAGGGGAAAAACTGTTTTTT,CASRGSGGEKLFF